These T cell receptor beta chains were read from a single sample in a study of blood T cell repertoires in COVID-19. The method was immunoSEQ multiplex PCR; TCRdb's version includes in-frame clones alone and lacks a portion of them. The sample records more than 200,000 clones, about 87% being singletons. Sequenced: peripheral blood. Every receptor here comes from a man aged 65 to 85 with acute or convalescent COVID-19. The CDR3 runs from the conserved cysteine through the conserved F or W. A D gene is named only where the DNA matches it firmly. The size of a clone is reported for some rows only, either as once, few or many, or as a class for expanded clones.

CDR3 length: 13; J gene: TRBJ1-2; D gene: TRBD1; V gene: TRBV29-1; clone size: NA; CDR3 DNA: TGCAGCGGGGGACAGGGGACTAACTATGGCTACACCTTC; CDR3 protein: CSGGQGTNYGYTF
CDR3 length: 14; J gene: TRBJ1-2; D gene: NA; V gene: TRBV27; clone size: NA; CDR3 DNA: TGTGCCAGCAGTTTATCAGGGGTTAACTATGGCTACACCTTC; CDR3 protein: CASSLSGVNYGYTF
CDR3 length: 15; J gene: TRBJ1-2; D gene: TRBD1; V gene: TRBV5-6; clone size: NA; CDR3 DNA: TGTGCCAGCAGCTTGGAGGACAGGTTAATAGATGGCTACACCTTC; CDR3 protein: CASSLEDRLIDGYTF
CDR3 length: 16; J gene: TRBJ2-2; D gene: TRBD2; V gene: TRBV27; clone size: NA; CDR3 DNA: TGTGCCAGCAGTGCCTCTGGCGGGGGGAACACCGGGGAGCTGTTTTTT; CDR3 protein: CASSASGGGNTGELFF
CDR3 length: 17; J gene: TRBJ1-2; D gene: TRBD1; V gene: TRBV9; clone size: NA; CDR3 DNA: TGTGCCAGCAGCGTAGATTCGGGACAGGGGGCGCGAACGGGCTACACCTTC; CDR3 protein: CASSVDSGQGARTGYTF
CDR3 length: 15; J gene: TRBJ2-7; D gene: TRBD2; V gene: TRBV3-1/TRBV3-2; clone size: NA; CDR3 DNA: TGTGCCAGCAGCCCCGGGACTAGCGGGCTCTACGAGCAGTACTTC; CDR3 protein: CASSPGTSGLYEQYF
CDR3 length: 16; J gene: TRBJ2-3; D gene: TRBD1; V gene: TRBV30; clone size: NA; CDR3 DNA: TGTGCCTGGAGTTCCACCAGGGACAGGTTCACAGATACGCAGTATTTT; CDR3 protein: CAWSSTRDRFTDTQYF
CDR3 length: 14; J gene: TRBJ2-2; D gene: TRBD2; V gene: TRBV7-2; clone size: NA; CDR3 DNA: TGTGCCAGCAGCTTGACTAGCGGGGCCGGGGAGCTGTTTTTT; CDR3 protein: CASSLTSGAGELFF
CDR3 length: 12; J gene: TRBJ1-1; D gene: NA; V gene: TRBV11-1; clone size: NA; CDR3 DNA: TGTGCCAGCAGCCCTACACCGGGGGAAGCTTTCTTT; CDR3 protein: CASSPTPGEAFF
CDR3 length: 15; J gene: TRBJ1-5; D gene: NA; V gene: TRBV19; clone size: NA; CDR3 DNA: TGTGCCAGTAGTATGTTACAGGGTAGCAATCAGCCCCAGCATTTT; CDR3 protein: CASSMLQGSNQPQHF
CDR3 length: 14; J gene: TRBJ1-2; D gene: NA; V gene: TRBV6-2/TRBV6-3; clone size: once; CDR3 DNA: TGTGCCAGCATCCCCCGACAGGCGGTGAGAGGCTACACCTTC; CDR3 protein: CASIPRQAVRGYTF
CDR3 length: 15; J gene: TRBJ2-7; D gene: NA; V gene: TRBV7-8; clone size: few; CDR3 DNA: TGTGCCAGCAGCTCGCTAGCGTTGAGCTCCTACGAGCAGTACTTC; CDR3 protein: CASSSLALSSYEQYF
CDR3 length: 15; J gene: TRBJ1-1; D gene: NA; V gene: TRBV4-2; clone size: once; CDR3 DNA: TGTGCCAGCAGCCAAGGAGAGGGGGGGAGCACTGAAGCTTTCTTT; CDR3 protein: CASSQGEGGSTEAFF
CDR3 length: 14; J gene: TRBJ2-7; D gene: TRBD1; V gene: TRBV5-1; clone size: NA; CDR3 DNA: TGCGCCAGCAGCACCGGGACAGGGAGGGACGAGCAGTACTTC; CDR3 protein: CASSTGTGRDEQYF
CDR3 length: 16; J gene: TRBJ2-3; D gene: TRBD2; V gene: TRBV19; clone size: NA; CDR3 DNA: TGTGCCAGTAGTGAGAGACTAGCGGGATTTGGAGATACGCAGTATTTT; CDR3 protein: CASSERLAGFGDTQYF
CDR3 length: 15; J gene: TRBJ2-1; D gene: TRBD2; V gene: TRBV29-1; clone size: NA; CDR3 DNA: TGCAGCGGGTTGTTTGGGACTAGCGGGAGTAATGAGCAGTTCTTC; CDR3 protein: CSGLFGTSGSNEQFF
CDR3 length: 16; J gene: TRBJ2-2; D gene: NA; V gene: TRBV19; clone size: NA; CDR3 DNA: TGTGCCACCTCGGCTAGGGACTGGTGGAGCACCGGGGAGCTGTTTTTT; CDR3 protein: CATSARDWWSTGELFF
CDR3 length: 17; J gene: TRBJ2-1; D gene: NA; V gene: TRBV28; clone size: NA; CDR3 DNA: TGTGCCAGCAGTTTATATCCTATAGCAGCAGTCTACAATGAGCAGTTCTTC; CDR3 protein: CASSLYPIAAVYNEQFF
CDR3 length: 15; J gene: TRBJ2-1; D gene: TRBD2; V gene: TRBV18; clone size: once; CDR3 DNA: TGTGCCAGCTCACCAGTGGGCGGGAGGGCCTCTGAGCAGTTCTTC; CDR3 protein: CASSPVGGRASEQFF
CDR3 length: 16; J gene: TRBJ2-3; D gene: NA; V gene: TRBV18; clone size: NA; CDR3 DNA: TGTGCCAGCTCTCAGACAGCCCCTCGTGGCACAGATACGCAGTATTTT; CDR3 protein: CASSQTAPRGTDTQYF
CDR3 length: 17; J gene: TRBJ1-5; D gene: NA; V gene: TRBV19; clone size: NA; CDR3 DNA: TGTGCCAGTAGTATAGATCCCCCTGACAGTTCCAATCAGCCCCAGCATTTT; CDR3 protein: CASSIDPPDSSNQPQHF
CDR3 length: 15; J gene: TRBJ2-1; D gene: TRBD2; V gene: TRBV15; clone size: NA; CDR3 DNA: TGTGCCACCAGCAGCACTAGCGGGGGAAGCCATGAGCAGTTCTTC; CDR3 protein: CATSSTSGGSHEQFF
CDR3 length: 16; J gene: TRBJ1-4; D gene: NA; V gene: TRBV5-1; clone size: NA; CDR3 DNA: TGCGCCAGCAGCCCCGGAGGGTGGCAGTCTAATGAAAAACTGTTTTTT; CDR3 protein: CASSPGGWQSNEKLFF
CDR3 length: 15; J gene: TRBJ1-6; D gene: TRBD1; V gene: TRBV3-1/TRBV3-2; clone size: NA; CDR3 DNA: TGTGCCAGCAGCCCGGGACAGGGGTGGAATTCACCCCTCCACTTT; CDR3 protein: CASSPGQGWNSPLHF
CDR3 length: 16; J gene: TRBJ1-3; D gene: NA; V gene: TRBV4-2; clone size: once; CDR3 DNA: TGTGCCAGCAGCCAAGAGGGGGCCTTCTCTGGAAACACCATATATTTT; CDR3 protein: CASSQEGAFSGNTIYF
CDR3 length: 12; J gene: TRBJ2-7; D gene: TRBD1; V gene: TRBV7-2; clone size: NA; CDR3 DNA: TGTGCCAGCAGCGGGACAGGCTACGAGCAGTACTTC; CDR3 protein: CASSGTGYEQYF
CDR3 length: 15; J gene: TRBJ2-5; D gene: TRBD1; V gene: TRBV5-5; clone size: NA; CDR3 DNA: TGTGCCAGCCGCCTGACGGACAGGGGAGGTGAGACCCAGTACTTC; CDR3 protein: CASRLTDRGGETQYF
CDR3 length: 15; J gene: TRBJ1-4; D gene: TRBD1; V gene: TRBV7-2; clone size: NA; CDR3 DNA: TGTGCCACGTCCGGGACAGGGAGGCATGGCGAAAAACTGTTTTTT; CDR3 protein: CATSGTGRHGEKLFF
CDR3 length: 15; J gene: TRBJ2-1; D gene: TRBD2; V gene: TRBV5-1; clone size: NA; CDR3 DNA: TGCGCCAGCAGCCCGGGACTAGCGGGAGGCTATGAGCAGTTCTTC; CDR3 protein: CASSPGLAGGYEQFF
CDR3 length: 16; J gene: TRBJ1-1; D gene: TRBD1; V gene: TRBV15; clone size: NA; CDR3 DNA: TGTGCCACCAGCCCCCTCTACGGCAGGGGGAGCACTGAAGCTTTCTTT; CDR3 protein: CATSPLYGRGSTEAFF
CDR3 length: 14; J gene: TRBJ2-2; D gene: NA; V gene: TRBV3-1/TRBV3-2; clone size: NA; CDR3 DNA: TGTGCCAGCAGCCCTTATACGAACACCGGGGAGCTGTTTTTT; CDR3 protein: CASSPYTNTGELFF
CDR3 length: 16; J gene: TRBJ1-2; D gene: TRBD1; V gene: TRBV6-5; clone size: few; CDR3 DNA: TGTGCCAGCAGTTTCTCCCCGGGACAGGGAGGTTATGGCTACACCTTC; CDR3 protein: CASSFSPGQGGYGYTF
CDR3 length: 14; J gene: TRBJ2-3; D gene: NA; V gene: TRBV11-1; clone size: NA; CDR3 DNA: TGTGCCAGCAGCATTAGACGGGGCACAGATACGCAGTATTTT; CDR3 protein: CASSIRRGTDTQYF
CDR3 length: 14; J gene: TRBJ1-2; D gene: NA; V gene: TRBV6-5; clone size: few; CDR3 DNA: TGTGCCAGCACCATCCTGGGGGGGGCCGATGGCTACACCTTC; CDR3 protein: CASTILGGADGYTF
CDR3 length: 13; J gene: TRBJ2-7; D gene: NA; V gene: TRBV12-3/TRBV12-4; clone size: NA; CDR3 DNA: TGTGCCAGCAGTTTACAGACACCCACGGAGCAGTACTTC; CDR3 protein: CASSLQTPTEQYF
CDR3 length: 11; J gene: TRBJ2-5; D gene: NA; V gene: TRBV10-3; clone size: NA; CDR3 DNA: TGTGCCATCAGTGAGGGGCGAACCCAGTACTTC; CDR3 protein: CAISEGRTQYF
CDR3 length: 17; J gene: TRBJ2-7; D gene: TRBD1; V gene: TRBV5-6; clone size: NA; CDR3 DNA: TGTGCCAGCAGCTTACAGGGGGCGGTGGGTGCCCGATACGAGCAGTACTTC; CDR3 protein: CASSLQGAVGARYEQYF
CDR3 length: 14; J gene: TRBJ2-3; D gene: NA; V gene: TRBV25-1; clone size: NA; CDR3 DNA: TGTGCCAGCAGTGAATTGCTAGCCACAGATACGCAGTATTTT; CDR3 protein: CASSELLATDTQYF
CDR3 length: 13; J gene: TRBJ1-6; D gene: NA; V gene: TRBV3-1/TRBV3-2; clone size: NA; CDR3 DNA: TGTGCCAGCAGGGGATCAGGGAATTCACCCCTCCACTTT; CDR3 protein: CASRGSGNSPLHF
CDR3 length: 14; J gene: TRBJ1-1; D gene: NA; V gene: TRBV6-5; clone size: once; CDR3 DNA: TGTGCCAGCAGGGAGACTCGTTCAAACACTGAAGCTTTCTTT; CDR3 protein: CASRETRSNTEAFF
CDR3 length: 13; J gene: TRBJ1-1; D gene: NA; V gene: TRBV2; clone size: NA; CDR3 DNA: TGTGCCAGCAGTGAACAGAGGGACACTGAAGCTTTCTTT; CDR3 protein: CASSEQRDTEAFF
CDR3 length: 12; J gene: TRBJ2-7; D gene: NA; V gene: TRBV30; clone size: NA; CDR3 DNA: TGTGCCTGGAGTATCGGGAGAGACGAGCAGTACTTC; CDR3 protein: CAWSIGRDEQYF
CDR3 length: 14; J gene: TRBJ1-6; D gene: NA; V gene: TRBV6-1; clone size: NA; CDR3 DNA: TGTGCCAGCAGTGAAGCGCACAGTAATTCACCCCTCCACTTT; CDR3 protein: CASSEAHSNSPLHF
CDR3 length: 17; J gene: TRBJ2-2; D gene: NA; V gene: TRBV19; clone size: NA; CDR3 DNA: TGTGCCAGTAGTATAGATCGTTGGGGAGAAAACACCGGGGAGCTGTTTTTT; CDR3 protein: CASSIDRWGENTGELFF
CDR3 length: 15; J gene: TRBJ1-5; D gene: NA; V gene: TRBV19; clone size: NA; CDR3 DNA: TGTGCCAGTAGTATCCAGGGACAAAGCAATCAGCCCCAGCATTTT; CDR3 protein: CASSIQGQSNQPQHF
CDR3 length: 13; J gene: TRBJ2-7; D gene: NA; V gene: TRBV6-5; clone size: NA; CDR3 DNA: TGTGCCAGCAGTTACAGGGGCTCCTACGAGCAGTACTTC; CDR3 protein: CASSYRGSYEQYF
CDR3 length: 15; J gene: TRBJ2-2; D gene: NA; V gene: TRBV7-3; clone size: NA; CDR3 DNA: TGTGCCAGCAGCCCCAGAGCGGGTGGCACCGGGGAGCTGTTTTTT; CDR3 protein: CASSPRAGGTGELFF
CDR3 length: 18; J gene: TRBJ2-3; D gene: TRBD2; V gene: TRBV7-8; clone size: NA; CDR3 DNA: TGTGCCAGCAGCCGAGCAACTACTAGCGGGAGGGCCCCAGATACGCAGTATTTT; CDR3 protein: CASSRATTSGRAPDTQYF
CDR3 length: 16; J gene: TRBJ2-1; D gene: TRBD2; V gene: TRBV3-1/TRBV3-2; clone size: NA; CDR3 DNA: TGTGCCAGCAGCCCCGTAGCGGGCGAACTCTACAATGAGCAGTTCTTC; CDR3 protein: CASSPVAGELYNEQFF
CDR3 length: 18; J gene: TRBJ2-2; D gene: TRBD2; V gene: TRBV4-1; clone size: NA; CDR3 DNA: TGCGCCAGCAGCCAAGGGTTCGGGGAGCGGGGTAACACCGGGGAGCTGTTTTTT; CDR3 protein: CASSQGFGERGNTGELFF
CDR3 length: 18; J gene: TRBJ2-1; D gene: TRBD2; V gene: TRBV7-9; clone size: NA; CDR3 DNA: TGTGCCAGCAGCTTAGGGGGTAGCGGGAGGGCAGGATACAATGAGCAGTTCTTC; CDR3 protein: CASSLGGSGRAGYNEQFF
CDR3 length: 14; J gene: TRBJ1-5; D gene: NA; V gene: TRBV24-1; clone size: NA; CDR3 DNA: TGTGCCACTAAGCACAGGGAACGCGATCAGCCCCAGCATTTT; CDR3 protein: CATKHRERDQPQHF
CDR3 length: 13; J gene: TRBJ2-1; D gene: NA; V gene: TRBV7-2; clone size: NA; CDR3 DNA: TGTGCCAGCAGCCCCGGACTGGGGAATGAGCAGTTCTTC; CDR3 protein: CASSPGLGNEQFF
CDR3 length: 16; J gene: TRBJ2-3; D gene: TRBD1; V gene: TRBV7-2; clone size: NA; CDR3 DNA: TGTGCCAGCAGCTTTTTTGGCACAGGGGGAACAGATACGCAGTATTTT; CDR3 protein: CASSFFGTGGTDTQYF
CDR3 length: 16; J gene: TRBJ2-5; D gene: TRBD2; V gene: TRBV7-9; clone size: NA; CDR3 DNA: TGTGCCAGCAGCCCCAATAGCGGGGGGACCCAAGAGACCCAGTACTTC; CDR3 protein: CASSPNSGGTQETQYF
CDR3 length: 15; J gene: TRBJ1-3; D gene: NA; V gene: TRBV27; clone size: once; CDR3 DNA: TGTGCCAGCAGTTTAACGGCGACTACTGGAAACACCATATATTTT; CDR3 protein: CASSLTATTGNTIYF
CDR3 length: 14; J gene: TRBJ2-5; D gene: TRBD1; V gene: TRBV7-2; clone size: NA; CDR3 DNA: TGTGCCAGCAGCTCCGGGACAGGCAAAGAGACCCAGTACTTC; CDR3 protein: CASSSGTGKETQYF
CDR3 length: 15; J gene: TRBJ2-5; D gene: NA; V gene: TRBV7-2; clone size: NA; CDR3 DNA: TGTGCCAGCAGCCCACGGACAGGACGGGAGGAGACCCAGTACTTC; CDR3 protein: CASSPRTGREETQYF
CDR3 length: 15; J gene: TRBJ2-1; D gene: TRBD1; V gene: TRBV4-3; clone size: NA; CDR3 DNA: TGCGCCAGCAGCCAGAGGACAGGCTCCTACAATGAGCAGTTCTTC; CDR3 protein: CASSQRTGSYNEQFF
CDR3 length: 18; J gene: TRBJ2-6; D gene: NA; V gene: TRBV5-5; clone size: NA; CDR3 DNA: TGTGCCAGCAGCTTGGCCGTATTGGGGAGCTCTGGGGCCAACGTCCTGACTTTC; CDR3 protein: CASSLAVLGSSGANVLTF